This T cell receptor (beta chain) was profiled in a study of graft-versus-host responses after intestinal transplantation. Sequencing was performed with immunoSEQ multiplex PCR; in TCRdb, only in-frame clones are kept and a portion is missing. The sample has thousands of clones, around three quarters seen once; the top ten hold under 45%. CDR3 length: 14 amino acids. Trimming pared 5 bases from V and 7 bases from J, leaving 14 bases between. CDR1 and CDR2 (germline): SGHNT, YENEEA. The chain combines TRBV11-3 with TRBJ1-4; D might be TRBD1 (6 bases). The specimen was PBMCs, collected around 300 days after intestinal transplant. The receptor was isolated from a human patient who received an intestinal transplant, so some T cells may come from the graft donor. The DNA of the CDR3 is TGTGCCAGCAGCCAGGGGAGTGTGTTTGAAAAACTGTTTTTT. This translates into CASSQGSVFEKLFF.